The present T cell receptor beta chain was sequenced within a study of shared clonotypes between healthy human individuals. Clones were sequenced by immunoSEQ multiplex PCR, and TCRdb holds only the in-frame ones, with some missing. The table lists some 2,400,000 clones, around 95% of them singletons. This CDR3 is 15 amino acids long. From germline, CDR1 is ENHRY and CDR2 SYGVKD. With V trimmed by 0 bases and J by 0 bases, 1 base remained unmatched. With regard to this clone: Within the sample, other DNA sequences also encode this same CDR3.

The sample taken for sequencing was naive CD4+ T cells sorted from blood. Sample subset: CD45RA+ positively selected. The receptor comes from a man aged 18-30 years in good health. The chain has TRBV10-3 and TRBJ1-1; 7 bases agree with TRBD1. Here the CDR3 DNA reads TGTGCCATCAGTGAGTCGACAGGGCTGAACACTGAAGCTTTCTTT. Translating gives CAISESTGLNTEAFF.